This paragraph covers one T cell receptor beta chain sequence. Its target is unknown. The source of the sample is a study of shared clonotypes between healthy human individuals. Overall study findings and caveats: Across four donors, naive CD4 shared about 5%, naive CD8 over 3%, memory CD4 roughly 2.4%, memory CD8 0.4% to 0.5%.

Deep level was the assay's run setting. Sequenced by immunoSEQ multiplex PCR; TCRdb stores in-frame clones only, minus some. The data show approximately 840,000 clones, 96% seen once. Terminally differentiated effector memory CD45RA+ cells were excluded by CCR7 positive selection of CD45RO-negative cells. Only Caucasian adults living in Nashville, Tennessee served as donors. The CDR3 covers 15 residues. Germline values: CDR1 SEHNR, CDR2 FQNEAQ (reference sequence). V shed 9 bases and J 7 bases; nucleotides not matched to a gene: 13. This clonotype was obtained from a young man in good health. The specimen sequenced was naive CD8+ T cells sorted from blood. This sequence joins TRBV7-9 and TRBJ2-1; TRBD1 aligns across 9 bases. In DNA, the CDR3 is TGTGCCAGTGCTATGGGACAGGGCGTTCGGAATGAGCAGTTCTTC. Protein product: CASAMGQGVRNEQFF.